The rows below give T cell receptor beta chains drawn from one sample of a study of blood T cell repertoires in COVID-19. The assay was immunoSEQ multiplex PCR, and TCRdb's table has in-frame clones only and misses some. This sample has 210,000 or so clones, with about 80% found just once. Sequences were obtained from PBMCs or T cells enriched from blood (not recorded which). The receptors here all came from a man aged 55 to 69 who had recovered from COVID-19. CDR3s include the opening cysteine and the closing phenylalanine or tryptophan. Fields, in order: D gene, V gene, J gene, clone size, CDR3 length, CDR3 protein, CDR3 DNA. The D gene is left open where the match is weak. Clone size is stated in some rows and not others, as once, few, many or a class when expanded.

>.|TRBV6-5|TRBJ2-7|.|14
CASSYRSGQYEQYF
TGTGCCAGCAGTTACCGCAGCGGTCAATACGAGCAGTACTTC
>.|TRBV2|TRBJ2-3|.|15
CASSEQGSSTDTQYF
TGTGCCAGCAGTGAGCAGGGATCTAGCACAGATACGCAGTATTTT
>.|TRBV3-1/TRBV3-2|TRBJ1-3|.|19
CASRNWGQARDASGNTIYF
TGTGCCAGCAGGAATTGGGGACAAGCACGGGATGCCTCTGGAAACACCATATATTTT
>.|TRBV27|TRBJ1-6|.|16
CASSLLTAGAGSPLHF
TGTGCCAGCAGTTTACTCACGGCGGGGGCAGGGTCACCCCTCCACTTT
>.|TRBV21-1|TRBJ1-5|.|15
CASSTGRTENQPQHF
TGTGCCAGCAGCACTGGGCGGACAGAAAATCAGCCCCAGCATTTT
>TRBD1|TRBV6-1|TRBJ1-5|.|19
CASSDPRDSSVLGNQPQHF
TGTGCCAGCAGTGACCCTAGGGACAGCAGTGTCCTTGGCAATCAGCCCCAGCATTTT
>.|TRBV12-3/TRBV12-4|TRBJ2-7|once|12
CASSSTSYEQYF
TGTGCCAGCAGTTCGACATCTTACGAGCAGTACTTC
>TRBD1|TRBV4-2|TRBJ1-6|.|18
CASSQDPPGTGRNSPLHF
TGTGCCAGCAGCCAAGACCCCCCCGGGACAGGCCGCAATTCACCCCTCCACTTT
>.|TRBV6-5|TRBJ1-5|once|15
CASSFQQLSNQPQHF
TGTGCCAGCAGTTTTCAACAGCTAAGCAATCAGCCCCAGCATTTT
>.|TRBV7-2|TRBJ2-5|few|16
CASSPLDIHNRETQYF
TGTGCCAGCAGCCCACTTGACATACACAACAGGGAGACCCAGTACTTC
>TRBD1|TRBV4-2|TRBJ2-5|.|15
CASSQEDRGFETQYF
TGTGCCAGCAGCCAAGAGGACAGGGGTTTTGAGACCCAGTACTTC
>.|TRBV7-2|TRBJ1-1|few|14
CASSFGEQGVEAFF
TGTGCCAGCAGTTTTGGGGAACAGGGTGTTGAAGCTTTCTTT
>.|TRBV19|TRBJ1-3|.|16
CASSIVGGSTGNTIYF
TGTGCCAGTAGTATAGTTGGAGGCAGTACTGGAAACACCATATATTTT
>.|TRBV5-6|TRBJ1-2|.|14
CASSLDRATHGYTF
TGTGCCAGCAGCTTGGACAGGGCAACTCACGGCTACACCTTC
>.|TRBV6-6|TRBJ1-2|.|16
CASSYSRDTANYGYTF
TGTGCCAGCAGTTACTCGAGAGACACAGCTAACTATGGCTACACCTTC
>TRBD1|TRBV29-1|TRBJ1-4|.|13
CSVKTGRNEKLFF
TGCAGCGTGAAGACAGGGAGGAATGAAAAACTGTTTTTT
>.|TRBV2|TRBJ1-2|.|13
CASSQDSNYGYTF
TGTGCCAGCAGTCAGGATTCTAACTATGGCTACACCTTC
>TRBD1|TRBV6-5|TRBJ2-5|.|14
CASSYSGTGGIQYF
TGTGCCAGCAGTTACTCTGGGACAGGGGGGATCCAGTACTTC
>TRBD2|TRBV11-2|TRBJ2-3|.|15
CASSLAGGSADTQYF
TGTGCCAGCAGCCTAGCGGGGGGGTCCGCGGATACGCAGTATTTT
>.|TRBV7-9|TRBJ1-2|.|14
CASSPPTYNYGYTF
TGTGCCAGCAGCCCTCCGACTTATAACTATGGCTACACCTTC
>.|TRBV29-1|TRBJ2-6|.|13
CSVTGSGANVLTF
TGCAGCGTTACAGGGTCTGGGGCCAACGTCCTGACTTTC
>TRBD2|TRBV7-2|TRBJ2-7|.|15
CASSLDYGGAYEQYF
TGTGCCAGCAGCTTAGATTATGGGGGGGCCTACGAGCAGTACTTC
>.|TRBV30|TRBJ1-2|.|13
CAWSPESLYGYTF
TGTGCCTGGAGTCCGGAGTCGTTATATGGCTACACCTTC
>TRBD1|TRBV7-9|TRBJ1-6|once|15
CASSPTGQGNSPLHF
TGTGCCAGCAGCCCGACGGGACAGGGAAATTCACCCCTCCACTTT
>TRBD1|TRBV7-8|TRBJ1-1|.|14
CASSPGTGVIEAFF
TGTGCCAGCAGCCCCGGGACAGGGGTAATAGAAGCTTTCTTT
>TRBD1|TRBV19|TRBJ1-2|.|13
CASSVDRGYGYTF
TGTGCCAGTAGTGTGGACAGGGGTTATGGCTACACCTTC
>.|TRBV2|TRBJ2-3|.|14
CASLGGDSPDTQYF
TGTGCCAGCCTAGGGGGGGACTCCCCAGATACGCAGTATTTT
>TRBD1|TRBV6-5|TRBJ2-7|.|15
CASSYMRQGPYEQYF
TGTGCCAGCAGTTACATGCGACAGGGCCCCTACGAGCAGTACTTC
>TRBD2|TRBV6-5|TRBJ2-5|.|11
CASSWGGTQYF
TGTGCCAGCAGTTGGGGGGGGACCCAGTACTTC
>.|TRBV27|TRBJ1-2|.|16
CASSLAVSPAGYGYTF
TGTGCCAGCAGTTTAGCCGTCAGTCCGGCGGGCTATGGCTACACCTTC
>TRBD1|TRBV18|TRBJ1-5|.|16
CASSASGTGGDQPQHF
TGTGCCAGCTCAGCCTCCGGGACAGGGGGCGATCAGCCCCAGCATTTT
>TRBD1|TRBV10-3|TRBJ1-1|.|18
CAISESRGQGDGNTEAFF
TGTGCCATCAGTGAGTCGAGGGGACAGGGGGACGGGAACACTGAAGCTTTCTTT
>TRBD1|TRBV7-6|TRBJ1-2|.|11
CASSSGQVFAF
TGTGCCAGCAGCTCCGGACAGGTCTTCGCCTTC
>.|TRBV5-5|TRBJ1-5|once|16
CASSLEGHLSNQPQHF
TGTGCCAGCAGCTTGGAGGGACATCTTAGCAATCAGCCCCAGCATTTT
>.|TRBV5-5|TRBJ2-3|.|17
CASSSSSGAGGTDTQYF
TGTGCCAGCAGCTCGTCATCTGGGGCCGGAGGCACAGATACGCAGTATTTT
>.|TRBV9|TRBJ1-2|.|14
CASSARTGNYGYTF
TGTGCCAGCAGCGCGAGAACAGGGAACTATGGCTACACCTTC
>.|TRBV7-2|TRBJ2-3|.|12
CASSSDWGLRYF
TGTGCCAGCAGCTCCGACTGGGGCCTCCGGTATTTT
>.|TRBV2|TRBJ1-2|.|13
CASRGPAHYGYTF
TGTGCCAGCAGGGGGCCAGCCCACTATGGCTACACCTTC
>.|TRBV7-2|TRBJ2-3|.|15
CASSLAPQASDTQYF
TGTGCCAGCAGCTTAGCTCCGCAGGCATCAGATACGCAGTATTTT
>TRBD1|TRBV30|TRBJ1-2|.|14
CAWTGFGTGLGYTF
TGTGCCTGGACTGGTTTTGGGACAGGGCTTGGCTACACCTTC
>TRBD1|TRBV7-2|TRBJ2-7|once|13
CASSDRAGYEQYF
TGTGCCAGCAGCGACAGGGCCGGCTACGAGCAGTACTTC
>.|TRBV18|TRBJ1-3|.|17
CASSPRKTQVSGNTIYF
TGTGCCAGCTCACCCCGGAAGACCCAGGTTTCTGGAAACACCATATATTTT
>.|TRBV6-6|TRBJ1-1|once|15
CASSHVWGGNTEAFF
TGTGCCAGCAGTCATGTTTGGGGGGGAAACACTGAAGCTTTCTTT
>.|TRBV10-3|TRBJ2-2|.|14
CAIRLTGDTGELFF
TGTGCCATCAGGCTGACGGGGGACACCGGGGAGCTGTTTTTT
>.|TRBV24-1|TRBJ1-5|.|14
CATSDGGSFQPQHF
TGTGCCACCAGTGATGGGGGGTCCTTTCAGCCCCAGCATTTT
>.|TRBV19|TRBJ1-5|.|13
CASSATGMEPQHF
TGTGCCAGTAGTGCAACAGGGATGGAGCCCCAGCATTTT
>TRBD1|TRBV29-1|TRBJ1-2|.|14
CSVEVQGANYGYTF
TGCAGCGTTGAAGTACAGGGGGCTAACTATGGCTACACCTTC
>.|TRBV7-2|TRBJ2-2|.|15
CASSHTGSNTGELFF
TGTGCCAGCAGCCATACCGGGTCCAACACCGGGGAGCTGTTTTTT